What follows are 13 T cell receptor beta chains derived from one specimen sequenced in a study of T-cell memory formation after mild COVID-19. TCRdb re-called the 5' RACE reads with MiXCR, one entry per CDR3 protein. The data hold roughly 480,000 distinct CDR3 sequences, with approximately 23% observed a single time. Sequenced: PBMCs or a T cell subset sorted from them (not recorded which). These receptors all come from an adult woman who had mild COVID-19 (a few samples of this study predate the infection). Cell type and time point are not known.

This clonotype was found a few times. This sequence joins TRBV9 and TRBJ2-2; D not resolved. CDR1 and CDR2 from the germline V gene are SGDLS and YYNGEE. The CDR3 is 13 amino acids. With 4 bases removed from V and 4 bases from J, the gap between germline ends came to 8 bases. CDR3 loop: CASSTRPTGELFF. The DNA for the CDR3 is TGTGCCAGCAGCACCCGTCCCACCGGGGAGCTGTTTTTT.

The CDR3 sequence is CASSHLGRDGDYGYTF. The CDR3 DNA sequence: TGCGCCAGCAGCCACCTTGGACGGGACGGGGACTATGGCTACACCTTC. This chain connects TRBV4-1 to TRBJ1-2, with D perhaps TRBD1 (5 bases). V gave up 3 bases and J gave up 3 bases, with 17 bases separating them. Germline assignment: CDR1 MGHRA and CDR2 YSYEKL. The CDR3 runs 16 residues.

A few counts support this clonotype. The genes are TRBV7-9 and TRBJ2-7, with D perhaps TRBD1 or TRBD2 (5 bases each). Germline values: CDR1 SEHNR, CDR2 FQNEAQ (reference sequence). The V and J ends lost 5 bases and 9 bases respectively, with 17 bases between them. This CDR3 region has 13 residues. CDR3 DNA sequence: TGTGCCAGCAGCACCGGGGCTCCCCGGGGGCAGTACTTC. Its translation: CASSTGAPRGQYF.

This chain links TRBV7-2 with TRBJ2-1, with 12 nucleotides matching TRBD2. The germline gives CDR1 SGHTA, CDR2 FQGNSA. The V segment lost 2 bases and the J segment 3 bases; nucleotides outside the gene matches: 5. The CDR3 loop spans 17 amino acids. Here the CDR3 reads CASSLPGTSGYYNEQFF. The CDR3 nucleotides are TGTGCCAGCAGCTTACCGGGGACTAGCGGGTACTACAATGAGCAGTTCTTC.

V and J are TRBV9 and TRBJ1-6; 7 bases match TRBD1. CDR3 size: 14 residues. Germline assignment: CDR1 SGDLS and CDR2 YYNGEE. V gave up 2 bases and J gave up 5 bases; unmatched junction bases: 1. The CDR3 DNA follows: TGTGCCAGCAGCGTGGGACAGAATAATTCACCCCTCCACTTT. It encodes CASSVGQNNSPLHF.

The table lists this clonotype with a few counts. J is TRBJ2-5 and V is TRBV11-3; tentative D call: TRBD2 (6 bases). The CDR3 is made up of 16 amino acids. Germline CDR1 and CDR2: SGHNT and YENEEA. The V gene lost 1 base and the J gene lost 4 bases, with 16 bases spanning the gap. CDR3 sequence reads: CASSLARGLNGETQYF. The CDR3 DNA follows: TGTGCCAGCAGCTTAGCCCGGGGACTCAATGGAGAGACCCAGTACTTC.

A few counts support this clonotype. The chain joins TRBV12-3 or TRBV12-4 to TRBJ1-4; 11 bases fit TRBD1. J lost 8 bases, V lost 5 bases, and 4 bases had no gene match. This CDR3 is built from 14 residues. The chain's CDR3 is CASSGQGAVEKLFF. The CDR3 bases are TGTGCCAGCAGTGGACAGGGGGCTGTGGAAAAACTGTTTTTT.

This rearrangement joins TRBV4-2 to TRBJ1-5; D not resolved. The germline CDR1 and CDR2 sequences are LGHNA and YNFKEQ. The CDR3 runs 12 residues. Trimming left V 0 bases short and J 5 bases short, with 2 bases between. The CDR3 protein is CASSQDDQPQHF. In DNA form, the CDR3 reads TGTGCCAGCAGCCAAGACGATCAGCCCCAGCATTTT.

The chain carries TRBV10-3 and TRBJ1-2; tentative D call: TRBD1 (6 bases). CDR1 is ENHRY and CDR2 is SYGVKD in the germline V gene. V was trimmed by 3 bases and J by 4 bases, leaving 12 bases between them. This CDR3 has 14 amino acids. The CDR3 region has the DNA TGTGCCATCAGTGAAGGGAGGGGGTCCTATGGCTACACCTTC. It translates to CAISEGRGSYGYTF.

Only a few counts were recorded for this clonotype. V usage is TRBV7-9 and J usage is TRBJ2-7; 8 bases agree with TRBD2. This CDR3 comprises 15 residues. Trimming at V came to 1 base and at J to 7 bases, leaving 9 bases not matched to a gene. Germline V gene data show CDR1 as SEHNR and CDR2 as FQNEAQ (reference sequence). CDR3 in amino acids: CASSLGVGGGPEQYF. In DNA, the CDR3 is TGTGCCAGCAGCTTAGGGGTCGGCGGGGGGCCGGAGCAGTACTTC.

There are a few counts of this clonotype. The chain joins TRBV9 to TRBJ2-7; TRBD1 matches at 8 bases. CDR1 and CDR2 (germline): SGDLS, YYNGEE. The CDR3 has 16 amino acids. V shed 3 bases, J shed 3 bases, and the junction held 11 bases outside the gene matches. CDR3 in DNA: TGTGCCAGCAGCGCCGGATTCGGACAGGGATTCTACGAGCAGTACTTC. Residues: CASSAGFGQGFYEQYF.

V and J are TRBV29-1 and TRBJ2-3, with 8 bases that match TRBD2. The CDR3 extends over 14 amino acids. V dropped 2 bases and J dropped 4; count of bases not matched to a gene: 5. CDR1 and CDR2 (germline): SQVTM, ANQGSEA. For the CDR3, the DNA is TGCAGCGTTGAATGGGGACTAGGAGCAGATACGCAGTATTTT. Translation: CSVEWGLGADTQYF.

The chain recombines TRBV18 with TRBJ2-2; D ambiguous. The length of the CDR3 is 15 residues. V was pared by 6 bases and J by 0 bases, with 11 bases between. Germline assignment: CDR1 KGHSH and CDR2 LQKENI. The CDR3 reads CASSPRQSNTGELFF. DNA for the CDR3: TGTGCCAGCTCCCCTAGGCAATCGAACACCGGGGAGCTGTTTTTT.